This T cell receptor beta chain was identified in a study of CD8 T cells in ankylosing spondylitis. Findings and caveats of the study: Enrichment of disease-linked clones was reportedly significant in matched ankylosing spondylitis synovial fluid. For ankylosing spondylitis blood, a TCR beta motif of fewer than 10 highly homologous variants appeared characteristic.

TCRdb recomputed calls from the 5' RACE reads with MiXCR, one row per CDR3 protein. The sample lists approximately 340,000 distinct CDR3 sequences, under 15% seen once, with about 1% in the top ten. Concerning this clonotype: Its antigen is unidentified.

This sequence originates from a male donor with ankylosing spondylitis or in good health (not recorded which). Sequencing was done on a sample of blood, either unsorted or a sorted T cell fraction (not recorded which).

The DNA for the CDR3 is TGTGCCAGCAGCCAAGATACACTAGCGGGACGCTCTGGGGCCAACGTCCTGACTTTC. It encodes CASSQDTLAGRSGANVLTF. The chain uses TRBV3-1 and TRBJ2-6; 10 bases are a match to TRBD2. This CDR3 comprises 19 residues. Losses at the gene ends were 0 bases for V and 0 bases for J; bases not matched to a gene: 5. Looked up from germline, CDR1 is LGHDT and CDR2 is YNNKEL (reference sequence).